The rows below give T cell receptor beta chains drawn from one sample of a study of beta chain features in type 1 diabetes. The data were produced by immunoSEQ multiplex PCR, yet TCRdb's version contains in-frame clones alone and is incomplete. Of hundreds of thousands of clones listed, 30% are singletons. The sequenced sample consisted of naive CD4+ T cells from blood. The source is a man aged 18 to 30 in good health. CDR3s leave out the opening cysteine and the closing phenylalanine or tryptophan.

>TRBV28|TRBJ2-1
ASSFRRGEQF
>TRBV30|TRBJ1-2
ASNRESYGYT
>TRBV29-1|TRBJ2-5
SVVGLQETQY
>TRBV7-2|TRBJ1-5
ASSFGTGKSAQH
>TRBV7-9|TRBJ2-3
ASSLAGQATDTQY
>TRBV7-9|TRBJ1-2
ASSLVPSQAGWVYGYT
>TRBV5-1|TRBJ2-1
ASSLGQGFEHEQF
>TRBV29-1|TRBJ1-2
SVEGGQDYGYT
>TRBV10-3|TRBJ1-1
AISGNGYTEAF
>TRBV30|TRBJ2-3
AWSFADTQY
>TRBV2|TRBJ2-2
ASSSLHRGNTGELF
>TRBV7-9|TRBJ2-4
ASSPGTGKNIQY
>TRBV5-6|TRBJ1-2
ASSLTRTLYGYT
>TRBV7-9|TRBJ2-3
ASSSEGGVNTDTQY
>TRBV30|TRBJ2-3
AGLAGSTDTQY
>TRBV28|TRBJ2-3
ASSLRDTQY
>TRBV15|TRBJ2-7
ATSKWPGQREQY
>TRBV19|TRBJ1-1
ATTQATEAF
>TRBV9|TRBJ2-7
ASSVEWGSYEQY
>TRBV20-1|TRBJ2-7
SAQRGYEQY
>TRBV6-5|TRBJ1-2
ASSYPDPGGYGYT
>TRBV9|TRBJ2-7
ASSVAGGSIDEQY
>TRBV7-9|TRBJ2-3
ASSPRILSGSGTDTQY
>TRBV9|TRBJ2-3
ASSVVGSTDTQY
>TRBV19|TRBJ2-1
ASTLRLAPYNEQF